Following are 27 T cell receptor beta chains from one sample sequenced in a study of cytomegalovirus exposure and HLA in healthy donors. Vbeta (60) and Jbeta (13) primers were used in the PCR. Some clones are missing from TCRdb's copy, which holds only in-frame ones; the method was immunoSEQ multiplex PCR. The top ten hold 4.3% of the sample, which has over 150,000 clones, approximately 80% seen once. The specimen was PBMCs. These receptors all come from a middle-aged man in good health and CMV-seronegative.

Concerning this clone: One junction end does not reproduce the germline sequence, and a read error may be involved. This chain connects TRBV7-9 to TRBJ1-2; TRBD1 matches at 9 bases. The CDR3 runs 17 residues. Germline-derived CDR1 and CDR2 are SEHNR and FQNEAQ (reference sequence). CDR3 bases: TGTTCCAGCAGCGTTACAGGGGGCAGGGTTAAGGACTATGGCTACACCTTC. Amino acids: CSSSVTGGRVKDYGYTF.

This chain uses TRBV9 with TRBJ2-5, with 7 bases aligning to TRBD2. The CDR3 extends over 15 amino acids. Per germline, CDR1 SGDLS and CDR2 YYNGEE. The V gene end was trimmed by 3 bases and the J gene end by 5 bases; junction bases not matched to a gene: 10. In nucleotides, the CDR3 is TGTGCCAGCAGCGCGTGGGGCGGGGGTCACGAGACCCAGTACTTC. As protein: CASSAWGGGHETQYF.

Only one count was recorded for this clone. Written as DNA, the CDR3 is TGTGCCAGCAGCTTAGCGCAGGGGACAGTTCTCCATGGCTACACCTTC. Translating it yields CASSLAQGTVLHGYTF. The chain links TRBV7-6 to TRBJ1-2, with 7 bases matching TRBD1. The J segment lost 6 bases and the V segment lost 0 bases, leaving 10 bases of the junction unmatched. CDR3 length: 16 residues. The germline V gene has CDR1 SGHVS and CDR2 FNYEAQ.

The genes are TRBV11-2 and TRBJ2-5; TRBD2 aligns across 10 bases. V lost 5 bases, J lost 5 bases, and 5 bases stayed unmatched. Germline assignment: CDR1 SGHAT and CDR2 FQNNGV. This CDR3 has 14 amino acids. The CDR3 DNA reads TGTGCCAGCAGCAGAGGGACTAGCGAGGAGACCCAGTACTTC. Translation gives CASSRGTSEETQYF.

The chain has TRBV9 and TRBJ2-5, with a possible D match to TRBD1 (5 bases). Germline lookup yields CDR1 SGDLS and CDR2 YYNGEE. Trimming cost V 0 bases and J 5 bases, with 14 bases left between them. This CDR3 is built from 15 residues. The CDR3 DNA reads TGTGCCAGCAGCGTAGCGGCAGGGCGGTTGGAGACCCAGTACTTC. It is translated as CASSVAAGRLETQYF.

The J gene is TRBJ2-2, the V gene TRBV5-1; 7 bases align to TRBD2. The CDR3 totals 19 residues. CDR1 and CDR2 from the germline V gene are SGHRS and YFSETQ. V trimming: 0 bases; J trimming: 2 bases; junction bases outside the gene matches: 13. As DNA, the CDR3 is TGCGCCAGCAGCTTGGCCTTGTACGCGGGGGAGACCAACACCGGGGAGCTGTTTTTT. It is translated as CASSLALYAGETNTGELFF.

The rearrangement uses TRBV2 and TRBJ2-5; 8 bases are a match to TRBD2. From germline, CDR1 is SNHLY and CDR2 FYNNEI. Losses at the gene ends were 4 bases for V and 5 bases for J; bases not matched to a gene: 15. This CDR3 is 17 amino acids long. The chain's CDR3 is CASSAGRAGGRLETQYF. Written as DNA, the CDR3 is TGTGCCAGCAGTGCGGGTCGGGCGGGAGGTCGATTGGAGACCCAGTACTTC. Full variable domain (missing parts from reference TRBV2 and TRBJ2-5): EPEVTQTPSHQVTQMGQEVILRCVPISNHLYFYWYRQILGQKVEFLVSFYNNEISEKSEIFDDQFSVERPDGSNFTLKIRSTKLEDSAMYFCASSAGRAGGRLETQYFGPGTRLLVL.

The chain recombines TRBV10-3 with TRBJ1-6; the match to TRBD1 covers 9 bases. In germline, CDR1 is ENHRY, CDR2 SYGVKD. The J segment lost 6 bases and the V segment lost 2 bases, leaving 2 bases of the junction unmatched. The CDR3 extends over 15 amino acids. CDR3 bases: TGTGCCATCAGTGAGGTGGGACAGGGTAATTCACCCCTCCACTTT. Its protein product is CAISEVGQGNSPLHF.

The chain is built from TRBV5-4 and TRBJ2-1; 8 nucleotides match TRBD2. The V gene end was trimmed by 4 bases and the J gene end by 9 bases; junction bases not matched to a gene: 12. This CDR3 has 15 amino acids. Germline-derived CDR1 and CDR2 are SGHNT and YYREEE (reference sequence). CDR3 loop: CASSIAGRPRVEQFF. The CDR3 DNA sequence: TGTGCCAGCAGCATAGCGGGGCGACCACGGGTTGAGCAGTTCTTC.

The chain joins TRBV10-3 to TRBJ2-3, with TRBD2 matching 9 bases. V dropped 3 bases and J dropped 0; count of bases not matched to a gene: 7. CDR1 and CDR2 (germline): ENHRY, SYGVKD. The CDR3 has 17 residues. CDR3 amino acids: CAISEWASGTSTDTQYF. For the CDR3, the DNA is TGTGCCATCAGTGAATGGGCTAGCGGGACTAGCACAGATACGCAGTATTTT.

CDR3 residues: CASGLVIEKRGPIYGYTF. The CDR3 DNA reads TGTGCTAGTGGTTTGGTAATAGAGAAGAGGGGGCCCATCTATGGCTACACCTTC. The chain recombines TRBV12-5 with TRBJ1-2; 7 nucleotides line up with TRBD1. Per germline, CDR1 LGHNT and CDR2 FRNRAP. This CDR3 is 18 amino acids long. V lost 0 bases and J lost 4; bases outside the gene matches: 14.

The CDR3 DNA follows: TGTGCCATCAGTGAGCCACAGGGGGCTTGGAATGAGCAGTTCTTC. As protein: CAISEPQGAWNEQFF. The chain links TRBV10-3 to TRBJ2-1, with 9 nucleotides matching TRBD1. Germline assignment: CDR1 ENHRY and CDR2 SYGVKD. This CDR3 region has 15 residues. V shed 2 bases and J 7 bases; nucleotides not matched to a gene: 6.

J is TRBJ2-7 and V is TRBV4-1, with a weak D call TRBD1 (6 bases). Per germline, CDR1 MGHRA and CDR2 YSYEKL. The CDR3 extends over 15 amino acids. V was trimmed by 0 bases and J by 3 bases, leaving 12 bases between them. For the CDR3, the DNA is TGCGCCAGCAGCCAAGAGGGCGGACAGCTCTACGAGCAGTACTTC. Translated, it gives CASSQEGGQLYEQYF.

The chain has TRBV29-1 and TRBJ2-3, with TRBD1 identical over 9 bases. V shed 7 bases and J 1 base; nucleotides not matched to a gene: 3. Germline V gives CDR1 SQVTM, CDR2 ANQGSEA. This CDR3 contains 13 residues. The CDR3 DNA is TGCAGCGAGCGGACAGGGGGCACAGATACGCAGTATTTT. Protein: CSERTGGTDTQYF.

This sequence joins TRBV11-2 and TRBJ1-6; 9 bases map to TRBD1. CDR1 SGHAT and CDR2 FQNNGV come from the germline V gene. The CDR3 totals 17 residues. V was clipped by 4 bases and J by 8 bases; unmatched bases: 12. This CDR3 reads CASSSSPGDRAYSPLHF. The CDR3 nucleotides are TGTGCCAGCAGCTCGTCCCCGGGGGACAGGGCTTATTCACCCCTCCACTTT.

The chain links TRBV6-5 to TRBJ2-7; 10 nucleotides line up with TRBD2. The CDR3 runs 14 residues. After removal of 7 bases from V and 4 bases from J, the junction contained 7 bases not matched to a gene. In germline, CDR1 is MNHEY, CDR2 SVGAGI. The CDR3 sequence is CASTRAGGLYEQYF. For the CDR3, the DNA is TGTGCCAGCACCAGAGCGGGGGGGCTTTACGAGCAGTACTTC.

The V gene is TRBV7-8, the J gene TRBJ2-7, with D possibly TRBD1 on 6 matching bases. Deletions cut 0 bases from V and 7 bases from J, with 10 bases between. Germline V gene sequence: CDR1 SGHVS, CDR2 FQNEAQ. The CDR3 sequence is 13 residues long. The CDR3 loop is CASSLALGGEQYF. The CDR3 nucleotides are TGTGCCAGCAGCTTAGCGCTAGGGGGTGAGCAGTACTTC.

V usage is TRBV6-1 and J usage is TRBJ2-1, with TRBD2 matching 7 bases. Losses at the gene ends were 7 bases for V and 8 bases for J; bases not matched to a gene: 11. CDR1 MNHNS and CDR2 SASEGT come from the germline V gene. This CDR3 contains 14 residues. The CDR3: CASTTFGGGYEQFF. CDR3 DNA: TGTGCCAGCACTACCTTTGGGGGGGGGTATGAGCAGTTCTTC.

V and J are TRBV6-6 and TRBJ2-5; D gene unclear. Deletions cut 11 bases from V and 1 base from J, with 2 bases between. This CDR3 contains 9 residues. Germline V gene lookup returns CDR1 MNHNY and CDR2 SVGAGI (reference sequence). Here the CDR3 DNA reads TGTGCCCGCCAAGAGACCCAGTACTTC. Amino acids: CARQETQYF.

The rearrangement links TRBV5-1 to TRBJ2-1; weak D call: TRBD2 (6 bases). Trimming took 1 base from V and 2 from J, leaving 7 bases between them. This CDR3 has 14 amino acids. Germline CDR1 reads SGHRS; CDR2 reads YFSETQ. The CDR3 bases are TGCGCCAGCAGCTTGCCGGGGGCCTACAATGAGCAGTTCTTC. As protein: CASSLPGAYNEQFF.

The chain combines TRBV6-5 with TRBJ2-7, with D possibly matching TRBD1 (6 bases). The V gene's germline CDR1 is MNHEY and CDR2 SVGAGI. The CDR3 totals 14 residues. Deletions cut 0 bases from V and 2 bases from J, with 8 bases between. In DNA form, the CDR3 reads TGTGCCAGCAGTTACTCGCAGGGGACCTACGAGCAGTACTTC. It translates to CASSYSQGTYEQYF.

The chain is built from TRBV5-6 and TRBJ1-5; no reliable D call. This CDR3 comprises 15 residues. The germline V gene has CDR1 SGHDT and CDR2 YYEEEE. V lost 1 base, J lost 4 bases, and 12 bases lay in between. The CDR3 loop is CASSLSALRNQPQHF. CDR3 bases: TGTGCCAGCAGCTTGTCTGCGCTAAGAAATCAGCCCCAGCATTTT.

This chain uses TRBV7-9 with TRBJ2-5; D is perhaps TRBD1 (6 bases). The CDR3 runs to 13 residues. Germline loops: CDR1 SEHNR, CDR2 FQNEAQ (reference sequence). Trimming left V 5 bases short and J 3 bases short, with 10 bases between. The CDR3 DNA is TGTGCCAGCAGCCCCAGACAGGAAGAGACCCAGTACTTC. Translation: CASSPRQEETQYF.

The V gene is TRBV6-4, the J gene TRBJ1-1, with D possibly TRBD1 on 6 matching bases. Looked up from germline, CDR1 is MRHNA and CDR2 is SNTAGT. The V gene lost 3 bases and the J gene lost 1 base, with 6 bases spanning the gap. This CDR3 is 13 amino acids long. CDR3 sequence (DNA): TGTGCCAGCAGTGAAGGGGGGAACACTGAAGCTTTCTTT. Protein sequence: CASSEGGNTEAFF.

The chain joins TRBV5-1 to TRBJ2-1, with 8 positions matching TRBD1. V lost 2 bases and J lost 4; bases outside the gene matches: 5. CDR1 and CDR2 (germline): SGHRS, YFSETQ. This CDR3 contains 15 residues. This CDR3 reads CASSFQGASYNEQFF. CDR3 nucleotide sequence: TGCGCCAGCAGCTTTCAGGGGGCCTCGTACAATGAGCAGTTCTTC. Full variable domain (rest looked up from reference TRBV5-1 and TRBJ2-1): KAGVTQTPRYLIKTRGQQVTLSCSPISGHRSVSWYQQTPGQGLQFLFEYFSETQRNKGNFPGRFSGRQFSNSRSEMNVSTLELGDSALYLCASSFQGASYNEQFFGPGTRLTVL.

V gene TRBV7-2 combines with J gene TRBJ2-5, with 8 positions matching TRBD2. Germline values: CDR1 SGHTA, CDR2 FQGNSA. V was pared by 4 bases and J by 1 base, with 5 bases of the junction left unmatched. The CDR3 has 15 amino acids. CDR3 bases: TGTGCCAGCAGCTCATCAGCGGGGGCCCAAGAGACCCAGTACTTC. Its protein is CASSSSAGAQETQYF.

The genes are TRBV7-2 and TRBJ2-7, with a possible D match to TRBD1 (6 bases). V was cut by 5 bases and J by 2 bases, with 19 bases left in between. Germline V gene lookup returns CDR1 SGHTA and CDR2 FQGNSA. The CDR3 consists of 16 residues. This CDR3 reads CASSPTPDRFTYEQYF. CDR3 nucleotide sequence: TGTGCCAGCAGCCCGACTCCTGACAGGTTTACCTACGAGCAGTACTTC.